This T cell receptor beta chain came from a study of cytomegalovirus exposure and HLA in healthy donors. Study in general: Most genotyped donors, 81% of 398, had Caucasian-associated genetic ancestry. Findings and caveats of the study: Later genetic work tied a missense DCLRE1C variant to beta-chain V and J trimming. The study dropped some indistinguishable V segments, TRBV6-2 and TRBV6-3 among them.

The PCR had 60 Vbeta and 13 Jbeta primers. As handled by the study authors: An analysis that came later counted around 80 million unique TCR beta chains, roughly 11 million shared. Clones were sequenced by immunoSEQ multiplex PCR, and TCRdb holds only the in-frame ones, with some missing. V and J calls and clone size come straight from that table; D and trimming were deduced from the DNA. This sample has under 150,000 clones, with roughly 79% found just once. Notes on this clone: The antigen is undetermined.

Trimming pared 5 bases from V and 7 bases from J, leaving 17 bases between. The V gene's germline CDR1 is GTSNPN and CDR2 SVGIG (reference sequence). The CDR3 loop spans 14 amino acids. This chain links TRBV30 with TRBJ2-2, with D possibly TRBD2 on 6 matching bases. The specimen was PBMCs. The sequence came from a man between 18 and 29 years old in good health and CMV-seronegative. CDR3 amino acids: CAWGEEGLGGELFF. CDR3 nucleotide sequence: TGTGCCTGGGGGGAGGAGGGGTTAGGCGGGGAGCTGTTTTTT.